The rows below give T cell receptor beta chains drawn from one sample of a study of blood T cell dynamics during melanoma immunotherapy. This table comes from immunoSEQ multiplex PCR, and its TCRdb copy is limited to in-frame clones, with some not included. This table has 8,000 to 11,000 clones, approximately 86% appearing once. The source material was blood, sampled from a patient treated with checkpoint blockade. These receptors were collected from a human donor with melanoma. CDR3s include the opening cysteine and the closing phenylalanine or tryptophan. The order of the fields is D gene, V gene, J gene, clone size, CDR3 protein, CDR3 DNA. The D gene is left open where the match is weak. Clone size is given for some rows only: seen once, a few or many times, or a class if the clone is expanded.

NA	TRBV7-2	TRBJ1-3	NA	CASSFTPTGTGNTIYF	TGTGCCAGCAGCTTCACCCCAACAGGGACTGGAAACACCATATATTTT
TRBD2	TRBV6-5	TRBJ2-1	NA	CASTPGGSLSNEQFF	TGTGCCAGCACCCCGGGAGGGAGCCTTTCTAATGAGCAGTTCTTC
NA	TRBV20-1	TRBJ2-5	NA	CSAPLGETQYF	TGCAGTGCCCCTCTAGGAGAGACCCAGTACTTC
NA	TRBV28	TRBJ1-2	NA	CASSLTRMRNYGYTF	TGTGCCAGCAGTTTAACTCGTATGAGGAACTATGGCTACACCTTC
NA	TRBV6-5	TRBJ1-5	NA	CASSKRTGNQPQHF	TGTGCCAGCAGTAAACGGACGGGAAATCAGCCCCAGCATTTT
NA	TRBV19	TRBJ2-1	NA	CASSFGADQFF	TGTGCCAGTAGTTTTGGGGCAGATCAGTTCTTC
NA	TRBV11-2	TRBJ2-7	NA	CASSSSGSEQYF	TGTGCCAGCAGCTCCTCAGGGAGCGAGCAGTACTTC
NA	TRBV5-1	TRBJ1-1	NA	CASSSTPVSTEAFF	TGCGCCAGCAGTTCCACCCCCGTGAGCACTGAAGCTTTCTTT
NA	TRBV28	TRBJ1-3	few	CASSFLGPPNSGNTIYF	TGTGCCAGCAGTTTTTTAGGACCTCCGAACTCTGGAAACACCATATATTTT
NA	TRBV19	TRBJ2-2	NA	CASSIVGTGELFF	TGTGCCAGTAGTATTGTTGGCACCGGGGAGCTGTTTTTT
NA	TRBV28	TRBJ2-7	NA	CASSRTHRVPEQYF	TGTGCCAGCAGCCGAACCCACAGGGTACCCGAGCAGTACTTC
TRBD1	TRBV29-1	TRBJ2-1	NA	CSAPRTGYYNEQFF	TGCAGCGCCCCGAGGACAGGCTACTACAATGAGCAGTTCTTC
NA	TRBV19	TRBJ2-2	NA	CASSMGGTNTGELFF	TGTGCCAGTAGTATGGGCGGAACGAACACCGGGGAGCTGTTTTTT
NA	TRBV7-6	TRBJ2-3	NA	CASSLAGFADTQYF	TGTGCCAGCAGCTTAGCAGGGTTCGCGGATACGCAGTATTTT
TRBD2	TRBV5-1	TRBJ2-7	NA	CASSLGLAGVVDEQYF	TGCGCCAGCAGCTTGGGACTAGCGGGAGTAGTCGACGAGCAGTACTTC
NA	TRBV6-1	TRBJ1-2	NA	CASSDYGGVAGYTF	TGTGCCAGCAGTGACTATGGGGGGGTCGCTGGCTACACCTTC
NA	TRBV7-2	TRBJ1-4	once	CASSLGGHSNEKLFF	TGTGCCAGCAGCTTAGGAGGGCATAGTAATGAAAAACTGTTTTTT
NA	TRBV10-1	TRBJ2-5	NA	CASSGGPGETQYF	TGCGCCAGCAGCGGAGGCCCGGGGGAGACCCAGTACTTC
NA	TRBV10-3	TRBJ2-1	NA	CAISESEGLSANEQFF	TGTGCCATCAGTGAGTCGGAGGGTCTTTCGGCCAATGAGCAGTTCTTC
NA	TRBV19	TRBJ2-7	NA	CASSIGGGRPYEQYF	TGTGCCAGTAGTATCGGAGGGGGTCGGCCCTACGAGCAGTACTTC
NA	TRBV9	TRBJ2-5	once	CASSVAPKAHWETQYF	TGTGCCAGCAGCGTAGCCCCGAAGGCTCACTGGGAGACCCAGTACTTC
NA	TRBV6-5	TRBJ2-2	NA	CASSFSSTGELFF	TGTGCCAGCAGTTTTTCCTCGACCGGGGAGCTGTTTTTT
NA	TRBV10-1	TRBJ2-4	NA	CASSETGKNIQYF	TGCGCCAGCAGTGAGACAGGGAAAAACATTCAGTACTTC
TRBD1	TRBV6-4	TRBJ2-2	few	CASSDSTGAGELFF	TGTGCCAGCAGTGACTCGACAGGGGCCGGGGAGCTGTTTTTT
TRBD1	TRBV7-2	TRBJ2-1	once	CASRSRDSYNEQFF	TGTGCCAGCAGATCGAGGGACAGTTACAATGAGCAGTTCTTC
NA	TRBV11-2	TRBJ2-3	once	CASSPTSGVGTDTQYF	TGTGCCAGCAGCCCAACGTCAGGGGTCGGCACAGATACGCAGTATTTT
NA	TRBV5-4	TRBJ2-3	NA	CASSLDGTPDTQYF	TGTGCCAGCAGCTTGGACGGGACACCGGATACGCAGTATTTT
NA	TRBV28	TRBJ2-5	NA	CASSFPGAGQETQYF	TGTGCCAGCAGTTTTCCGGGGGCTGGACAAGAGACCCAGTACTTC
NA	TRBV11-2	TRBJ1-2	NA	CASSLATDNYGYTF	TGTGCCAGCAGCTTAGCGACGGATAACTATGGCTACACCTTC
NA	TRBV18	TRBJ2-7	NA	CASSPPSVDEQYF	TGTGCCAGCTCACCACCCAGCGTCGACGAGCAGTACTTC
NA	TRBV19	TRBJ1-4	once	CASQSLQNEKLFF	TGTGCCAGCCAATCCCTACAGAATGAAAAACTGTTTTTT
TRBD2	TRBV16	TRBJ2-1	NA	CASSQSRAAGDEQFF	TGTGCCAGCAGCCAATCAAGGGCAGCGGGGGATGAGCAGTTCTTC
TRBD1	TRBV19	TRBJ1-1	NA	CASKATRGDTEAFF	TGTGCCAGTAAGGCAACCAGGGGGGATACTGAAGCTTTCTTT
NA	TRBV18	TRBJ1-3	NA	CASSGYGAANTIYF	TGTGCCAGCTCCGGCTATGGGGCAGCTAACACCATATATTTT
NA	TRBV2	TRBJ2-2	NA	CASSYTSNTGELFF	TGTGCCAGCAGTTACACCTCGAACACCGGGGAGCTGTTTTTT
NA	TRBV11-2	TRBJ1-4	NA	CASSQREKLFF	TGTGCCAGCAGCCAGAGGGAAAAACTGTTTTTT
TRBD1	TRBV19	TRBJ1-1	NA	CASSIEFFRDRENTEAFF	TGTGCCAGTAGTATAGAGTTTTTCCGGGACAGGGAGAACACTGAAGCTTTCTTT
NA	TRBV6-5	TRBJ1-2	NA	CASSLQGRYGYTF	TGTGCCAGCAGTCTACAGGGACGCTATGGCTACACCTTC
NA	TRBV28	TRBJ1-2	NA	CASSPTDTYGYTF	TGTGCCAGCAGTCCAACGGACACCTATGGCTACACCTTC
TRBD2	TRBV7-2	TRBJ2-7	NA	CASSLAIPAGLSYEQYF	TGTGCCAGCAGCTTAGCTATTCCAGCGGGGTTGAGTTACGAGCAGTACTTC
NA	TRBV5-2	TRBJ1-3	NA	CASSKDLFNSGNTIYF	TGTGCCAGCAGCAAGGACCTTTTCAACTCTGGAAACACCATATATTTT
TRBD2	TRBV19	TRBJ2-1	NA	CASSGLAVNEQFF	TGTGCCAGTAGCGGACTAGCGGTTAATGAGCAGTTCTTC